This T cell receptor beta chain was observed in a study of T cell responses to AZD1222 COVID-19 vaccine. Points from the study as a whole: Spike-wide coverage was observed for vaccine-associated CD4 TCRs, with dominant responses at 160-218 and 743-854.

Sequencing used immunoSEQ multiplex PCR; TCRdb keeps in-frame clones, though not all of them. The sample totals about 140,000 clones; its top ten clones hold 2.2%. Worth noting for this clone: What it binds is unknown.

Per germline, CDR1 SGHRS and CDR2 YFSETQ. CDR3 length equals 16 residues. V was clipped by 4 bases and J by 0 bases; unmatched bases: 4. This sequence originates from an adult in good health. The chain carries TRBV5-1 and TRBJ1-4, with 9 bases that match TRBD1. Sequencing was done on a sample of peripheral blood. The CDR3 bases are TGCGCCAGCAGCCTTGGACAGGGGACAACTAATGAAAAACTGTTTTTT. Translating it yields CASSLGQGTTNEKLFF.